This T cell receptor beta chain was captured by sequencing in a study of T cells in Graves' hyperthyroidism and ophthalmopathy. General study results and limits: Blood held most thyroid clonotypes expanded above 0.001 frequency. Prediction of ophthalmopathy progression came a median roughly 6.7 months pre-onset.

Fresh peripheral blood, approximately 10 ml, was the source of the PBMCs. This clonotype appeared many times. The antigen is unknown. This CDR3 region has 13 residues. Germline CDR1 and CDR2: DFQATT and SNEGSKA (reference sequence). V was shortened by 6 bases and J by 7 bases, with 19 bases between the two germline ends. The investigators amplified TCR beta CDR3 regions from RNA transcripts. When the TCR CDR3 underwent first-round RT-PCR, the HTBI primer set was used. MiXCR, applied by TCRdb to the multiplex PCR reads, yields one record per CDR3 protein. Altogether roughly 500,000 distinct CDR3 sequences are present, around 24% being singletons, with the ten largest covering 10% to 12%.

The V call is TRBV20-1, the J call TRBJ2-7; D remains ambiguous. Sequenced: blood. This TCR was sampled from a woman in her 30s with Graves' ophthalmopathy. The CDR3 loop is CSATLRSLGEQYF. The DNA of the CDR3 is TGCAGTGCCACCTTGCGGTCCCTTGGAGAGCAGTACTTC.